Below, one TCR beta chain is given with its context. The antigen is not known. This entry is derived from a study of T cell repertoires and Cas9 in healthy adults. General study findings and limits: In vitro, SpCas9-reactive Tregs were reported to curb effector T cell proliferation and function.

The germline V gene has CDR1 MDHEN and CDR2 SYDVKM. The CDR3 is made up of 14 amino acids. Trimming pared 9 bases from V and 6 bases from J, leaving 20 bases between. Sequenced by immunoSEQ multiplex PCR; TCRdb stores in-frame clones only, minus some. The sample has over 20,000 clones, 91% seen once; the top ten hold under 2%. This chain joins TRBV28 and TRBJ1-1, with D hard to call. The specimen was CD4+ effector T cells (CD127+, CD25-, CD137-, CD154-) from PBMCs; culture status not recorded. This receptor was identified in a human donor in good health. In DNA form, the CDR3 reads TGTGCCAGTGCGAAGGAAAGGGAGTTCGCTGAAGCTTTCTTT. This encodes CASAKEREFAEAFF. The whole variable domain, filled in from reference TRBV28 and TRBJ1-1, reads DVKVTQSSRYLVKRTGEKVFLECVQDMDHENMFWYRQDPGLGLRLIYFSYDVKMKEKGDIPEGYSVSREKKERFSLILESASTNQTSMYLCASAKEREFAEAFFGQGTRLTVV.